This passage covers 10 T cell receptor beta chains from one sample sequenced in a study of T cell repertoires in cytomegalovirus infection. TCRdb reprocessed the reads via MiXCR and lists one record per CDR3 protein. The table records 250,000 to 350,000 distinct CDR3 sequences, roughly 23% of them present only once. Material: PBMCs. The receptors shown here come from a human donor in good health (CMV status not recorded). Some clones in this sample may be carry-over from other donors' samples.

This chain uses TRBV6-2 or TRBV6-3 with TRBJ1-4; D perhaps matches TRBD1 (6 bases). V lost 5 bases and J 8 bases, leaving 18 bases between the germline ends. The CDR3 is made up of 15 amino acids. Germline V lookup: CDR1 MNHEY, CDR2 SVGEGT. CDR3 DNA: TGTGCCAGCAGTCGGGGGACACTCATCGGAGAAAAACTGTTTTTT. It codes for CASSRGTLIGEKLFF.

This sequence joins TRBV28 and TRBJ2-7; D could derive from TRBD1 or TRBD2 (5 bases each). Per the germline V gene, CDR1 is MDHEN and CDR2 is SYDVKM. CDR3 length: 12 amino acids. Trimming shortened V by 8 bases and J by 7 bases, and 15 bases separated the two germline ends. Here the CDR3 DNA reads TGTGCCAGCGGTGGGGGAATTCGGGAGCAGTACTTC. The encoded protein is CASGGGIREQYF. Variable domain in full (rest from reference TRBV28 and TRBJ2-7): DVKVTQSSRYLVKRTGEKVFLECVQDMDHENMFWYRQDPGLGLRLIYFSYDVKMKEKGDIPEGYSVSREKKERFSLILESASTNQTSMYLCASGGGIREQYFGPGTRLTVT.

This clonotype was observed many times. The chain couples TRBV7-2 to TRBJ2-1, with 7 bases lining up with TRBD2. The germline CDR1 and CDR2 sequences are SGHTA and FQGNSA. The CDR3 has 15 residues. The junction had 3 bases not matched to a gene; V was cut back by 1 base and J by 3 bases. CDR3 sequence reads: CASSLGGRSYNEQFF. The CDR3 DNA follows: TGTGCCAGCAGCTTAGGCGGGAGAAGCTACAATGAGCAGTTCTTC.

This clonotype was observed a few times. The chain is built from TRBV6-1 and TRBJ2-3; tentatively, D is TRBD1 or TRBD2 (5 bases each). Germline CDR1 reads MNHNS; CDR2 reads SASEGT. The CDR3 is 15 amino acids. Trimming removed 6 bases at V and 2 bases at J, with 15 bases between. In nucleotides, the CDR3 is TGTGCCAGCAGCGCCAGGGACCTACACACAGATACGCAGTATTTT. Translating it yields CASSARDLHTDTQYF.

This clonotype was observed a handful of times. This sequence joins TRBV5-4 and TRBJ2-7; tentatively, D is TRBD1 (6 bases). CDR3 length: 13 amino acids. Trimming left V 4 bases short and J 3 bases short, with 11 bases between. Germline V CDR1 and CDR2: SGHNT, YYREEE (reference sequence). CDR3 amino acids: CASSKGQFYEQYF. Written as DNA, the CDR3 is TGTGCCAGCAGCAAAGGACAGTTCTACGAGCAGTACTTC. Looking up the rest from reference TRBV5-4 and TRBJ2-7 gives the full variable domain: ETGVTQSPTHLIKTRGQQVTLRCSSQSGHNTVSWYQQALGQGPQFIFQYYREEENGRGNFPPRFSGLQFPNYSSELNVNALELDDSALYLCASSKGQFYEQYFGPGTRLTVT.

The chain uses TRBV11-3 and TRBJ1-6; 8 bases fit TRBD1. This CDR3 region has 16 residues. The germline V gene encodes CDR1 SGHNT and CDR2 YENEEA. Trimming took 11 bases from V and 7 from J; bases not matched to a gene: 16. The CDR3 protein is CAPAQPWDRLNSPLHF. The DNA for the CDR3 is TGTGCCCCAGCCCAACCTTGGGACAGGCTCAATTCACCCCTCCACTTT.

This clonotype has more than one count but fewer than ten. The genes are TRBV4-1 and TRBJ1-5; 12 bases are a match to TRBD1. The CDR3 covers 18 residues. Germline CDR1 MGHRA, CDR2 YSYEKL. The ends lost 2 bases at V and 5 bases at J; junction bases unmatched: 10. CDR3 protein: CASSQSGTGGITYQPQHF. CDR3 nucleotides: TGCGCCAGCAGCCAATCCGGGACAGGGGGCATAACGTATCAGCCCCAGCATTTT.

This clonotype was seen a few times. The J gene is TRBJ1-5, the V gene TRBV10-1; D perhaps matches TRBD1 (6 bases). The CDR3 loop spans 14 amino acids. The ends were cut back, 2 bases at V and 7 bases at J, with 12 bases in the middle. Germline CDR1 reads WNHNN; CDR2 reads SYGVQD (reference sequence). The CDR3 DNA follows: TGCGCCAGCAGTGAGGGGGGGCTAGGACAGCCCCAGCATTTT. Translating gives CASSEGGLGQPQHF.

The rearrangement joins TRBV6-5 to TRBJ2-2; a possible D gene is TRBD1 (5 bases). V was shortened by 4 bases and J by 7 bases, with 10 bases between the two germline ends. Germline V CDR1 and CDR2: MNHEY, SVGAGI. This CDR3 has 13 amino acids. The CDR3 DNA sequence: TGTGCCAGCAGTTCAGGGTTGTTCGGGGAGCTGTTTTTT. As protein: CASSSGLFGELFF.

In DNA form, the CDR3 reads TGCAGTGCCCGCGGGACAGATACGCAGTATTTT. Translation: CSARGTDTQYF. The chain uses TRBV20-1 and TRBJ2-3, with D possibly being TRBD2 (5 bases). Trimming removed 6 bases at V and 3 bases at J, with 7 bases between. Germline lookup yields CDR1 DFQATT and CDR2 SNEGSKA (reference sequence). This CDR3 comprises 11 residues.